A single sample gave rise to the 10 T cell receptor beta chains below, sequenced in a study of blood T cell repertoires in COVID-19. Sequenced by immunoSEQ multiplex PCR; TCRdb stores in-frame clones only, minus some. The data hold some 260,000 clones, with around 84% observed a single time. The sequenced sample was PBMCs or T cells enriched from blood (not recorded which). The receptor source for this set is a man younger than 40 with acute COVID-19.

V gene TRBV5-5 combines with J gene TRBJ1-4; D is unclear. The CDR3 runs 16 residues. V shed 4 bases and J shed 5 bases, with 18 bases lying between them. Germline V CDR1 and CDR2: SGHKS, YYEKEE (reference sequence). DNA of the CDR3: TGTGCCAGCAGCCCATCAGGTGGTGCGCTCAATGAAAAACTGTTTTTT. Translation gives CASSPSGGALNEKLFF.

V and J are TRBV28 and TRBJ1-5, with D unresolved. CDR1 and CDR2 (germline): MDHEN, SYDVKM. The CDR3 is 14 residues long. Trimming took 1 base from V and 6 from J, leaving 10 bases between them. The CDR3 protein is CASSLLRSGQPQHF. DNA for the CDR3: TGTGCCAGCAGTTTATTGAGGTCGGGTCAGCCCCAGCATTTT.

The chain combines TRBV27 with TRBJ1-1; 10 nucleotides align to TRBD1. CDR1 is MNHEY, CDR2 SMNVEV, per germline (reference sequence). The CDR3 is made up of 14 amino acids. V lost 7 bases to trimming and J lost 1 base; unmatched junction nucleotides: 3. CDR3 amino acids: CASTRTGGNTEAFF. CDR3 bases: TGTGCCAGCACCCGGACAGGGGGGAACACTGAAGCTTTCTTT.

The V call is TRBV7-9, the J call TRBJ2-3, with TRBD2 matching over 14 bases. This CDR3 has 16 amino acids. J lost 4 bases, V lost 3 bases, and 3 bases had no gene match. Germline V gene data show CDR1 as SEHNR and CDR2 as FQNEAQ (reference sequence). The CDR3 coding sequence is TGTGCCAGCAGCTTCACGGGACTAGCGGGAGCAGATACGCAGTATTTT. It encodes CASSFTGLAGADTQYF.

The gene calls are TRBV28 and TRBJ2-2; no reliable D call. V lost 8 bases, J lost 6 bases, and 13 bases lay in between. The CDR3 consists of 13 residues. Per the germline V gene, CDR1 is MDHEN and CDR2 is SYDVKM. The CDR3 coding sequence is TGTGCCAGCGCGAACCCCAGCGCCGGGGAGCTGTTTTTT. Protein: CASANPSAGELFF.

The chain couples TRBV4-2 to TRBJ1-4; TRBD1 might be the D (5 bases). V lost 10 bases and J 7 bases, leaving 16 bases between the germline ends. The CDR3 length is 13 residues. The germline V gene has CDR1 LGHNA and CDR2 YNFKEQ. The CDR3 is CATGSGDSEKLFF. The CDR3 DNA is TGTGCCACCGGGAGTGGGGACTCTGAAAAACTGTTTTTT.

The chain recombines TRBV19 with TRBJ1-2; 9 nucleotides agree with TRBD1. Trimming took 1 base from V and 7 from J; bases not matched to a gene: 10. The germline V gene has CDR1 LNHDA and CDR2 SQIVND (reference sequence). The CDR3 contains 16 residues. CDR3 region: CASSIVGGQGKSGYTF. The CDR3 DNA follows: TGTGCCAGTAGTATAGTCGGCGGACAGGGGAAGAGTGGCTACACCTTC.

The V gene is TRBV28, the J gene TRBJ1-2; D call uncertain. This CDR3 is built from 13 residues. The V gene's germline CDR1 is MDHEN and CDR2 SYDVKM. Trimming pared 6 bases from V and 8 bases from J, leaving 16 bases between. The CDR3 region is CASRETSVGGYTF. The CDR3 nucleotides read TGTGCCAGCAGAGAGACTTCAGTTGGAGGCTACACCTTC.

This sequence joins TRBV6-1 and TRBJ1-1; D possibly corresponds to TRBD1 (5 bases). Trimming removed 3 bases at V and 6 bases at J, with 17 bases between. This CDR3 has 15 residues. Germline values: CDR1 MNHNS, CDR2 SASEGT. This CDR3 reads CASSDPKAGVAEAFF. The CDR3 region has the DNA TGTGCCAGCAGTGATCCTAAAGCGGGGGTCGCTGAAGCTTTCTTT.

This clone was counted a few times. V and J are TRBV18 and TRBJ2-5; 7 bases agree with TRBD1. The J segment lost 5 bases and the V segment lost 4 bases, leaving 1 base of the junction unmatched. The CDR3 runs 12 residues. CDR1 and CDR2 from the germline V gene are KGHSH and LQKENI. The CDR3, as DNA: TGTGCCAGCTCACGACAGGGTGAGACCCAGTACTTC. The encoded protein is CASSRQGETQYF.